This is a list of T cell receptor beta chains from one sample in a study of tumor-infiltrating lymphocytes in primary liver carcinoma. TCRdb reprocessed the multiplex PCR reads with MiXCR, giving one entry per CDR3 protein. The repertoire includes fewer than 350,000 distinct CDR3 sequences, 65% of them detected once, and about 6.1% sits in the top ten. Sequenced input: peripheral blood. The source is a middle-aged man with primary liver carcinoma and hepatitis B virus infection. Each CDR3 is given with its conserved first and last residue. D genes are given only for firm matches. Not every row has a clone size; where given, it reads once, few, many or a size class.

V: TRBV11-2; J: TRBJ2-1; D: -; size: -; CDR3: CASSLAGHYNEQFF; DNA: TGTGCCAGCAGCTTAGCGGGTCACTACAATGAGCAGTTCTTC
V: TRBV30; J: TRBJ2-2; D: -; size: -; CDR3: CAWNHGITGELFF; DNA: TGTGCCTGGAATCACGGGATCACCGGGGAGCTGTTTTTT
V: TRBV6-2/TRBV6-3; J: TRBJ2-1; D: -; size: -; CDR3: CASRTTRAGRASYNEQFF; DNA: TGTGCCAGCAGGACGACCCGGGCCGGTAGAGCCTCCTACAATGAGCAGTTCTTC
V: TRBV5-5; J: TRBJ2-5; D: -; size: many; CDR3: CASTSWAAETQYF; DNA: TGTGCCAGCACCAGCTGGGCAGCAGAGACCCAGTACTTC
V: TRBV5-1; J: TRBJ2-3; D: TRBD2; size: -; CDR3: CASSLTSGAADGPQYF; DNA: TGCGCCAGCAGCCTGACTAGCGGGGCTGCCGATGGTCCGCAGTATTTT
V: TRBV11-1; J: TRBJ2-2; D: -; size: -; CDR3: CASSYRARNVGKLFF; DNA: TGTGCCAGCAGCTACCGGGCTAGGAACGTCGGGAAGCTGTTTTTT
V: TRBV5-5; J: TRBJ1-6; D: TRBD1; size: many; CDR3: CASSLTGDNSPLHF; DNA: TGTGCCAGCAGCTTGACAGGGGATAATTCACCCCTCCACTTT
V: TRBV5-4; J: TRBJ2-1; D: TRBD2; size: -; CDR3: CASSLGLAGYDEQFF; DNA: TGTGCCAGCAGCTTGGGTCTAGCGGGATACGATGAGCAGTTCTTC
V: TRBV5-4; J: TRBJ2-7; D: -; size: -; CDR3: CASSLGGQAPYEQYF; DNA: TGTGCCAGCAGCTTGGGAGGTCAGGCGCCCTACGAGCAGTACTTC
V: TRBV28; J: TRBJ2-3; D: -; size: few; CDR3: CASSLQGPDTQYF; DNA: TGTGCCAGCAGTCTTCAGGGTCCAGATACGCAGTATTTT
V: TRBV5-1; J: TRBJ2-3; D: -; size: -; CDR3: CASSLASACTDTQYF; DNA: TGCGCCAGCAGCTTGGCCAGCGCCTGCACAGATACGCAGTATTTT
V: TRBV4-1; J: TRBJ2-2; D: -; size: -; CDR3: CASSLEGESAGELFF; DNA: TGCGCCAGCAGCCTAGAAGGAGAGTCGGCCGGGGAGCTGTTTTTT
V: TRBV12-3/TRBV12-4; J: TRBJ2-3; D: -; size: many; CDR3: CASSLGRADTQYF; DNA: TGTGCCAGCAGTTTAGGTCGAGCTGATACGCAGTATTTT
V: TRBV12-3/TRBV12-4; J: TRBJ2-1; D: TRBD2; size: -; CDR3: CASSSFGTSGNSEQFF; DNA: TGTGCCAGCAGTTCCTTCGGGACTAGTGGGAACAGTGAGCAGTTCTTC
V: TRBV4-1; J: TRBJ2-2; D: -; size: -; CDR3: CASSQDLASRTGELFF; DNA: TGCGCCAGCAGCCAAGATTTAGCGTCCCGCACCGGGGAGCTGTTTTTT